A single sample gave rise to the 14 T cell receptor beta chains below, sequenced in a study of post-analysis software for immune sequencing data. Study-wide results and caveats: A handful of TRBV segments appeared more often in patients than in controls, and TRBV5-6, TRBV5-1 and TRBV20-1 were among these.

These TCRs are of unknown antigen specificity. The library was made from cDNA and included unique molecular identifiers. One entry per CDR3 protein, called by TCRdb with MiXCR from the PCR reads. The data contain 450,000 or so distinct CDR3 sequences, nearly 45% of them singletons. The sequenced sample was blood. All receptors derive from a girl aged 5 to 17 with multiple sclerosis.

This chain connects TRBV12-3 or TRBV12-4 to TRBJ1-1; D is unresolved. V shed 3 bases and J shed 1 base, with 6 bases lying between them. The CDR3 sequence is 13 residues long. The CDR3 region has the DNA TGTGCCAGCAGTTTCGTCGCGAACACTGAAGCTTTCTTT. Translated, it gives CASSFVANTEAFF.

V is TRBV6-5 and J is TRBJ2-5; D perhaps matches TRBD2 (5 bases). Between the trimmed V and J ends, which lost 2 bases and 1 base, there was a span of 17 bases. CDR1 and CDR2 from the germline V gene are MNHEY and SVGAGI. The CDR3 loop spans 17 amino acids. CDR3 loop: CASSYTWTESLQETQYF. CDR3 in DNA: TGTGCCAGCAGTTACACCTGGACTGAAAGCCTCCAAGAGACCCAGTACTTC.

The chain carries TRBV28 and TRBJ1-5, with TRBD1 matching over 10 bases. The length of the CDR3 is 16 residues. Germline CDR1 is MDHEN and CDR2 is SYDVKM. Trimming cost V 5 bases and J 7 bases; bases outside gene matches: 11. The DNA for the CDR3 is TGTGCCAGCAGTCCAGGGGACAGGGGACGTATGCAGCCCCAGCATTTT. Protein product: CASSPGDRGRMQPQHF.

About this clonotype itself: This sequence may be a read error, since a much larger clone differs from it by one base. This chain connects TRBV15 to TRBJ2-1; D gene unclear. The assigned J gene may be wrong: the sequence end matches TRBJ2-7 better. The germline CDR1 and CDR2 sequences are LNHNV and YYDKDF (reference sequence). CDR3 size: 16 residues. The DNA for the CDR3 is TGTGCCACCAGCAACCCCGGCGCAAGCTCCTACAATGAGCAGTACTTC. Its protein is CATSNPGASSYNEQYF.

As to this clonotype: The junction departs from the called germline gene at one end, perhaps through a read error. The chain couples TRBV24-1 to TRBJ2-1, with a weak D call TRBD1 (6 bases). Germline V gives CDR1 KGHDR, CDR2 SFDVKD. The CDR3 is 15 amino acids. The CDR3 reads CATGERDTLSNEQFF. The DNA of the CDR3 is TGTGCCACCGGTGAACGGGACACGCTATCCAATGAGCAGTTCTTC.

V usage is TRBV5-1 and J usage is TRBJ2-7; D remains ambiguous. Germline V gives CDR1 SGHRS, CDR2 YFSETQ. CDR3 length equals 15 residues. V shed 2 bases and J shed 6 bases, with 18 bases lying between them. The CDR3 DNA is TGCGCCAGCAGCTTATCGGGCGGCCGCATGTCCGAGCAGTACTTC. Translated: CASSLSGGRMSEQYF.

This chain connects TRBV20-1 to TRBJ2-3; D is undetermined. With 3 bases removed from V and 0 bases from J, the gap between germline ends came to 10 bases. The CDR3 contains 14 residues. CDR1 and CDR2 (germline): DFQATT, SNEGSKA (reference sequence). The CDR3 nucleotides read TGCAGTGCTAGTTTCGGGCTGAGCACAGATACGCAGTATTTT. Its translation: CSASFGLSTDTQYF.

The V and J genes are TRBV9 and TRBJ2-7; D not resolved. V dropped 1 base and J dropped 2 bases, with 10 bases sitting between them. The CDR3 has 14 amino acids. The germline V gene encodes CDR1 SGDLS and CDR2 YYNGEE. CDR3 region: CASSVLAGAYEQYF. The CDR3 DNA sequence: TGTGCCAGCAGCGTATTGGCAGGAGCCTACGAGCAGTACTTC.

The chain joins TRBV5-1 to TRBJ2-1; TRBD1 matches 7 bases. The V segment lost 4 bases and the J segment 5 bases; nucleotides outside the gene matches: 6. CDR3 size: 14 residues. Germline-derived CDR1 and CDR2 are SGHRS and YFSETQ. The DNA for the CDR3 is TGCGCCAGCAGCCCAGGGACAGTCGACAATGAGCAGTTCTTC. Amino acid sequence: CASSPGTVDNEQFF.

This clonotype was detected a few times. This chain connects TRBV29-1 to TRBJ2-3, with D unclear. Per the germline V gene, CDR1 is SQVTM and CDR2 is ANQGSEA. The CDR3 has 14 residues. Trimming stripped 4 bases from V and 2 bases from J, with 13 bases between. CDR3 protein: CSVVIRAITDTQYF. The CDR3 nucleotides read TGCAGCGTTGTAATCAGAGCGATCACAGATACGCAGTATTTT.

The chain combines TRBV7-2 with TRBJ2-5; no reliable D call. Germline values: CDR1 SGHTA, CDR2 FQGNSA. The CDR3 is made up of 12 amino acids. Trimming removed 1 base at V and 5 bases at J, with 5 bases between. The CDR3 here is CASSLVTETQYF. The CDR3 DNA follows: TGTGCCAGCAGCTTAGTCACGGAGACCCAGTACTTC.

The V gene is TRBV20-1, the J gene TRBJ2-3; 9 bases align to TRBD1. Trimming removed 6 bases from V and 6 bases from J; junction bases left unmatched: 16. Germline V gives CDR1 DFQATT, CDR2 SNEGSKA (reference sequence). The CDR3 spans 16 residues. Here the CDR3 DNA reads TGCAGTGCCGCCTCCCTGGGGGACAGGGCCGCTGATACGCAGTATTTT. Translated, it gives CSAASLGDRAADTQYF.

This clonotype was detected only a few times. DNA for the CDR3: TGCAGTGCACAATGGACTAGTCTAGGGACCCAGTACTTC. Amino acids: CSAQWTSLGTQYF. The V gene is TRBV20-1, the J gene TRBJ2-5; 7 bases fit TRBD2. There are 13 residues in the CDR3. Germline V gene lookup returns CDR1 DFQATT and CDR2 SNEGSKA (reference sequence). The junction had 11 bases not matched to a gene; V was cut back by 6 bases and J by 7 bases.

The V and J genes are TRBV3-1 and TRBJ1-2; tentative D call: TRBD1 (5 bases). CDR1 LGHDT and CDR2 YNNKEL come from the germline V gene (reference sequence). Trimming took 1 base from V and 3 from J, leaving 12 bases between them. The CDR3 consists of 15 residues. The CDR3 sequence: CASSQVGRGYYGYTF. In DNA, the CDR3 is TGTGCCAGCAGCCAAGTGGGACGGGGGTACTATGGCTACACCTTC.